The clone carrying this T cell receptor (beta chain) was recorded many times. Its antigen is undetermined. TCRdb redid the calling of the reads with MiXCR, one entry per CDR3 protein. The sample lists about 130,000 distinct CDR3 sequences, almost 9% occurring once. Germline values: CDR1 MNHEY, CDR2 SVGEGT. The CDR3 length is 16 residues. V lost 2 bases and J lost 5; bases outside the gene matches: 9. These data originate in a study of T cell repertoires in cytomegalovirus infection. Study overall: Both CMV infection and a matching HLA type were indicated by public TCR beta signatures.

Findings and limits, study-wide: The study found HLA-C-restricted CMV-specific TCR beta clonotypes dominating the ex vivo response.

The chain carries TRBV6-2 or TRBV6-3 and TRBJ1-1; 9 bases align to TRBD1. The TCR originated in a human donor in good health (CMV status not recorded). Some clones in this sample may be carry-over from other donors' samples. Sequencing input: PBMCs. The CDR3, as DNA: TGTGCCAGCAGTTACGTAACAGGGGGCGCTTGGACTGAAGCTTTCTTT. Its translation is CASSYVTGGAWTEAFF.